This T cell receptor beta chain was captured in a study of T-cell memory formation after mild COVID-19. Of note for this clonotype: Its antigen is undetermined.

From the 5' RACE reads, TCRdb called clonotypes with MiXCR, one entry per CDR3 protein. This sample carries 300,000 to 400,000 distinct CDR3 sequences, approximately 15% of them seen once, and the ten largest clones take around a fifth. Trimming pared 1 base from V and 4 bases from J, leaving 5 bases between. Germline lookup yields CDR1 KGHDR and CDR2 SFDVKD. The CDR3 is made up of 13 amino acids. Overall study findings and caveats: The finding that pre-infection memory included some responding clones suggested that cross-reactive memory joined. Among clones contracting day 15 to 85, CD4/CD8 was balanced, whereas later expanders leaned CD4+.

The chain joins TRBV24-1 to TRBJ2-3; D not resolved. The receptor was isolated from a man between 18 and 29 years old who had mild COVID-19 (a few samples of this study predate the infection). Cell type and time point are not known. Sequences were obtained from PBMCs or a T cell subset sorted from them (not recorded which). CDR3 loop: CATSDFYSDTQYF. The CDR3 nucleotides are TGTGCCACCAGTGATTTTTATTCAGATACGCAGTATTTT.